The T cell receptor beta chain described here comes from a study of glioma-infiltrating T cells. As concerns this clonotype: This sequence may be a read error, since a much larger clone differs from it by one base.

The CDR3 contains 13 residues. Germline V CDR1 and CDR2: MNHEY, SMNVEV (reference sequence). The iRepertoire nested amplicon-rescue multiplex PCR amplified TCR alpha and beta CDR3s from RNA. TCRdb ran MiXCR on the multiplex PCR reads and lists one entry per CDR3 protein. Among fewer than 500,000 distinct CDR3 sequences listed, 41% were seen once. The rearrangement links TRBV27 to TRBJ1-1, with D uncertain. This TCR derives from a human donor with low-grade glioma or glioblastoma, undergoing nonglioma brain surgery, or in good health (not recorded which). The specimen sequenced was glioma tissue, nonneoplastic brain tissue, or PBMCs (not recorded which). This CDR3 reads CASSLSLVTKAFF. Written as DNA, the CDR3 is TGTGCCAGCAGTTTATCGCTGGTCACTAAAGCTTTCTTT.